These T cell receptor beta chains were read from a single sample in a study of blood T cell repertoires in COVID-19. TCRdb's copy holds only in-frame clones and misses some; the assay was immunoSEQ multiplex PCR. Of roughly 130,000 clones listed, less than 80% are singletons. The source material was peripheral blood. All receptors derive from a man aged 60-69 years with acute or convalescent COVID-19. The CDR3 runs from the conserved cysteine through the conserved F or W. The D gene is left open where the match is weak. A row's size may be missing; if present it is once, few, many or a size class.

V: TRBV28; length: 14; size: NA; J: TRBJ1-3; D: NA; DNA: TGTGCCAGCAGTTTGATCGGGTCGGGAAACACCATATATTTT; CDR3: CASSLIGSGNTIYF
V: TRBV9; length: 13; size: NA; J: TRBJ1-3; D: NA; DNA: TGTGCCAGCAGCCGGGACTCTGGAAACACCATATATTTT; CDR3: CASSRDSGNTIYF
V: TRBV4-3; length: 14; size: NA; J: TRBJ1-1; D: NA; DNA: TGCGCCAGCAGCCAAGTGCGGGGGGAGACTGAAGCTTTCTTT; CDR3: CASSQVRGETEAFF
V: TRBV9; length: 15; size: NA; J: TRBJ2-3; D: NA; DNA: TGTGCCAGCAGCACGGTGGCCGGAGAAACAGATACGCAGTATTTT; CDR3: CASSTVAGETDTQYF
V: TRBV6-5; length: 13; size: NA; J: TRBJ2-1; D: NA; DNA: TGTGCCAGCAGTTTGGGACAATACAATGAGCAGTTCTTC; CDR3: CASSLGQYNEQFF
V: TRBV10-3; length: 12; size: NA; J: TRBJ1-1; D: NA; DNA: TGTGCCTCCAGCGGGTTTATGGCTGAAGCTTTCTTT; CDR3: CASSGFMAEAFF
V: TRBV2; length: 13; size: few; J: TRBJ2-1; D: NA; DNA: TGTGCCAGCAGTGCGGGACTCATCAATGAGCAGTTCTTC; CDR3: CASSAGLINEQFF
V: TRBV7-2; length: 15; size: NA; J: TRBJ1-1; D: NA; DNA: TGTGCCAGCAGCTTAGACGGCTCAGAGGTCACTGAAGCTTTCTTT; CDR3: CASSLDGSEVTEAFF
V: TRBV9; length: 14; size: NA; J: TRBJ2-1; D: NA; DNA: TGTGCCAGCAGCGCATCTCACCTGGAGTCAGAGCAGTTCTTC; CDR3: CASSASHLESEQFF
V: TRBV12-3/TRBV12-4; length: 13; size: NA; J: TRBJ1-2; D: NA; DNA: TGTGCCAGCAGCGTCAGGGGCCCCTATGGCTACACCTTC; CDR3: CASSVRGPYGYTF
V: TRBV30; length: 13; size: NA; J: TRBJ1-5; D: NA; DNA: TGTGCCTGGAGTGTGGGGCGCGATCAGCCCCAGCATTTT; CDR3: CAWSVGRDQPQHF
V: TRBV18; length: 13; size: NA; J: TRBJ1-1; D: NA; DNA: TGTGCCAGCTCACCGGGAGTCGGCACTGAAGCTTTCTTT; CDR3: CASSPGVGTEAFF
V: TRBV6-6; length: 15; size: once; J: TRBJ1-5; D: NA; DNA: TGTGCCAGCACCCGAGACAGAGATCTGGATCAGCCCCAGCATTTT; CDR3: CASTRDRDLDQPQHF
V: TRBV24-1; length: 16; size: NA; J: TRBJ2-3; D: TRBD2; DNA: TGTGCCACCAGTGCTAGTGGGAGGGGTGGCACAGATACGCAGTATTTT; CDR3: CATSASGRGGTDTQYF
V: TRBV7-2; length: 15; size: NA; J: TRBJ1-5; D: NA; DNA: TGTGCCAGCAGCCCGGGATTTTATAGCAATCAGCCCCAGCATTTT; CDR3: CASSPGFYSNQPQHF
V: TRBV14; length: 15; size: NA; J: TRBJ2-2; D: TRBD2; DNA: TGTGCCAGCAGCGCACTAGCGTCGGACACCGGGGAGCTGTTTTTT; CDR3: CASSALASDTGELFF
V: TRBV2; length: 15; size: NA; J: TRBJ2-4; D: NA; DNA: TGTGCCAGCAAAATAGACAGACCAGCCAAAAACATTCAGTACTTC; CDR3: CASKIDRPAKNIQYF
V: TRBV24-1; length: 12; size: NA; J: TRBJ1-5; D: NA; DNA: TGTGCCACCAGTAGCGGTGGCCAGCCCCAGCATTTT; CDR3: CATSSGGQPQHF
V: TRBV19; length: 15; size: NA; J: TRBJ1-4; D: TRBD1; DNA: TGTGCCAGTAGTATCGGAACAGGGGGCCGAGAAAAACTGTTTTTT; CDR3: CASSIGTGGREKLFF
V: TRBV5-1; length: 15; size: NA; J: TRBJ2-7; D: TRBD2; DNA: TGCGCCAGCAGCTTGGCCTTGACTAGCGGCTACGAGCAGTACTTC; CDR3: CASSLALTSGYEQYF
V: TRBV7-2; length: 13; size: NA; J: TRBJ1-6; D: NA; DNA: TGTGCCAGCAGAGGACAGTCTAATTCACCCCTCCACTTT; CDR3: CASRGQSNSPLHF
V: TRBV19; length: 14; size: NA; J: TRBJ1-1; D: NA; DNA: TGTGCCAGTAGTAGCAGCGGAGGGACCACTGAAGCTTTCTTT; CDR3: CASSSSGGTTEAFF
V: TRBV5-1; length: 15; size: NA; J: TRBJ2-2; D: NA; DNA: TGCGCCAGCAGCTTGGTCCGGGGTTCCGACGGGGAGCTGTTTTTT; CDR3: CASSLVRGSDGELFF
V: TRBV19; length: 16; size: NA; J: TRBJ2-7; D: NA; DNA: TGTGCCAGTAGTCTCCACCCCGACATGGTAAACTACGAGCAGTACTTC; CDR3: CASSLHPDMVNYEQYF
V: TRBV7-8; length: 13; size: NA; J: TRBJ2-7; D: NA; DNA: TGTGCCAGCAGCTCCGGGACTTTATACGAGCAGTACTTC; CDR3: CASSSGTLYEQYF
V: TRBV12-3/TRBV12-4; length: 13; size: few; J: TRBJ1-1; D: NA; DNA: TGTGCCAGCAGTTTTTCTGCCGGGAATGAAGCTTTCTTT; CDR3: CASSFSAGNEAFF
V: TRBV5-4; length: 15; size: NA; J: TRBJ2-3; D: NA; DNA: TGTGCCAGCAGCTCCAGACTAGATCGTCCAGATACGCAGTATTTT; CDR3: CASSSRLDRPDTQYF
V: TRBV6-2/TRBV6-3; length: 16; size: NA; J: TRBJ1-2; D: NA; DNA: TGTGCCAGCAGTTACCCACGTCGCCAGGCGAACTATGGCTACACCTTC; CDR3: CASSYPRRQANYGYTF
V: TRBV6-2/TRBV6-3; length: 17; size: NA; J: TRBJ2-6; D: NA; DNA: TGTGCCAGCAGTTACGGCAGGTTGAGCTCTGGGGCCAACGTCCTGACTTTC; CDR3: CASSYGRLSSGANVLTF
V: TRBV28; length: 14; size: once; J: TRBJ1-1; D: TRBD1; DNA: TGTGCCAGCAGTCTTCCTACAGGGGGCACTGAAGCTTTCTTT; CDR3: CASSLPTGGTEAFF
V: TRBV28; length: 12; size: NA; J: TRBJ1-6; D: NA; DNA: TGTGCCAGCAGTCGTGGCCCTTCACCCCTCCACTTT; CDR3: CASSRGPSPLHF
V: TRBV6-5; length: 14; size: NA; J: TRBJ2-5; D: NA; DNA: TGTGCCAGCAGTTACGGGGCAGGGAGGGAGACCCAGTACTTC; CDR3: CASSYGAGRETQYF
V: TRBV3-1/TRBV3-2; length: 14; size: NA; J: TRBJ2-1; D: NA; DNA: TGTGCCAGCAGTTCGTCTAGCGCTTACAATGAGCAGTTCTTC; CDR3: CASSSSSAYNEQFF
V: TRBV5-1; length: 15; size: NA; J: TRBJ1-1; D: NA; DNA: TGCGCCAGCAGCTTGGAGGCGGGGTTGAACACTGAAGCTTTCTTT; CDR3: CASSLEAGLNTEAFF
V: TRBV3-1/TRBV3-2; length: 15; size: NA; J: TRBJ1-5; D: NA; DNA: TGTGCCAGCAGCCCGACGAGGAACAGCAATCAGCCCCAGCATTTT; CDR3: CASSPTRNSNQPQHF
V: TRBV7-2; length: 17; size: NA; J: TRBJ1-5; D: TRBD1; DNA: TGTGCCAGCAGCTTATCCCCGGACAGGTATAGCAATCAGCCCCAGCATTTT; CDR3: CASSLSPDRYSNQPQHF
V: TRBV6-5; length: 15; size: NA; J: TRBJ1-5; D: TRBD1; DNA: TGTGCCAGCAGTCGTGGACAGGGGTTTGGTCAGCCCCAGCATTTT; CDR3: CASSRGQGFGQPQHF
V: TRBV18; length: 14; size: NA; J: TRBJ1-1; D: TRBD1; DNA: TGTGCCAGCTCATTGACAGGGGGTAACACTGAAGCTTTCTTT; CDR3: CASSLTGGNTEAFF